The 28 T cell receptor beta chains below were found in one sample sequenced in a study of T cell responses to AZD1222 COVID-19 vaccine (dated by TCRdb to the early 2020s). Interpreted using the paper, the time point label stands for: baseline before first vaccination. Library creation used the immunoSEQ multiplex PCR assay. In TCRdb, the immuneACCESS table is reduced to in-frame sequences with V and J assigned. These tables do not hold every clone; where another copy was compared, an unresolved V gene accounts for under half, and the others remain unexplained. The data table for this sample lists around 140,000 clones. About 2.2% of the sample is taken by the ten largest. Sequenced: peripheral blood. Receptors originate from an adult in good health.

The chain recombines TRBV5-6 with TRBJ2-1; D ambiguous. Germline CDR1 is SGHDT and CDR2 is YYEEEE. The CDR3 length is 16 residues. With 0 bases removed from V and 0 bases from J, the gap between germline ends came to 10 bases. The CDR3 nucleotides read TGTGCCAGCAGCTTGGAGCACCGGAGCTCCTACAATGAGCAGTTCTTC. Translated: CASSLEHRSSYNEQFF.

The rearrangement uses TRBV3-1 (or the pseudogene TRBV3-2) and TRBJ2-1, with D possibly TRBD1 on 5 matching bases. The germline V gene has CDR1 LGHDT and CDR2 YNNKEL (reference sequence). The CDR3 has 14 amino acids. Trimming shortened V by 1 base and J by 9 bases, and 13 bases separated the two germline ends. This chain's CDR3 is CASSQGWQGGEQFF. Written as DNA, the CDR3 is TGTGCCAGCAGCCAAGGTTGGCAGGGCGGTGAGCAGTTCTTC.

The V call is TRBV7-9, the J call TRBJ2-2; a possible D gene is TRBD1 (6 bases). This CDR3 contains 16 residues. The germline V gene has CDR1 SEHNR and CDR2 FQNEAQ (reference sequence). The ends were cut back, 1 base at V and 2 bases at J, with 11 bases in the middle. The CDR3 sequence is CASSLVDRLNTGELFF. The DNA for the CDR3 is TGTGCCAGCAGCTTAGTGGACAGATTAAACACCGGGGAGCTGTTTTTT.

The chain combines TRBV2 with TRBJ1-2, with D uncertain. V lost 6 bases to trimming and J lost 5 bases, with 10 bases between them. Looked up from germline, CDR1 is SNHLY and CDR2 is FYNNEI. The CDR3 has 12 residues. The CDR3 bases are TGTGCCAGCAGCCCGGACCCGTATGGCTACACCTTC. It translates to CASSPDPYGYTF.

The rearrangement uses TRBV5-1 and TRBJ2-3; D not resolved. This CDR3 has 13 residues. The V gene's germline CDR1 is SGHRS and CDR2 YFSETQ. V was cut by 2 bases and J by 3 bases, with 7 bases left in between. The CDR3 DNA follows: TGCGCCAGCAGCTTTTTGGGAACAGATACGCAGTATTTT. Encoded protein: CASSFLGTDTQYF.

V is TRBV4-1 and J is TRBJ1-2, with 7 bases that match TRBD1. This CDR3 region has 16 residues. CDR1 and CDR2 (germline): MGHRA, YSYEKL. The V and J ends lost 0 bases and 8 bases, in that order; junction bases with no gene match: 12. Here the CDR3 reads CASSQEFPTGPIGYTF. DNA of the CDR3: TGCGCCAGCAGCCAAGAGTTCCCGACAGGGCCCATCGGCTACACCTTC.

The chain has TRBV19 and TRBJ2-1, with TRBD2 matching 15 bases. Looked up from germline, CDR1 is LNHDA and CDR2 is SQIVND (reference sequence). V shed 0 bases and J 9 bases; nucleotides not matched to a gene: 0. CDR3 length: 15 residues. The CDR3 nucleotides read TGTGCCAGTAGTATAGAGGGACTAGCGGGGGGTGAGCAGTTCTTC. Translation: CASSIEGLAGGEQFF.

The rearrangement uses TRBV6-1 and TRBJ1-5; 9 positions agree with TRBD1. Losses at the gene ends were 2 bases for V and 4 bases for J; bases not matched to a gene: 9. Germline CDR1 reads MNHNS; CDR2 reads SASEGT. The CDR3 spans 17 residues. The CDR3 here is CASSESGDRVHNQPQHF. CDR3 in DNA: TGTGCCAGCAGTGAATCTGGGGACAGGGTCCATAATCAGCCCCAGCATTTT.

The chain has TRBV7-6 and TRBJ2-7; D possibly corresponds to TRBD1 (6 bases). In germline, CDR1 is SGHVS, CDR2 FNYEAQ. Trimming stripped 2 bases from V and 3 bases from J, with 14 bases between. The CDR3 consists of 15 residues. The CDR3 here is CASSLSQGQYYEQYF. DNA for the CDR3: TGTGCCAGCAGCTTATCTCAGGGACAATACTACGAGCAGTACTTC.

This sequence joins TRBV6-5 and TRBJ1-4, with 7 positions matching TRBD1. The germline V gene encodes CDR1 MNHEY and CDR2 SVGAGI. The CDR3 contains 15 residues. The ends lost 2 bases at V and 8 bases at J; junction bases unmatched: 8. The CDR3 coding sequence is TGTGCCAGCAGTTACCGCAGACAGGGTCGGGAAAAACTGTTTTTT. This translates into CASSYRRQGREKLFF.

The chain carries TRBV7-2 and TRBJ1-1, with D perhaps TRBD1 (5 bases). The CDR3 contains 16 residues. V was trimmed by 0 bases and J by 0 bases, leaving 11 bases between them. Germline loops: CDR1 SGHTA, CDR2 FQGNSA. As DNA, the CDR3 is TGTGCCAGCAGCTTAGCGGTAGGGGACCTGAACACTGAAGCTTTCTTT. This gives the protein CASSLAVGDLNTEAFF.

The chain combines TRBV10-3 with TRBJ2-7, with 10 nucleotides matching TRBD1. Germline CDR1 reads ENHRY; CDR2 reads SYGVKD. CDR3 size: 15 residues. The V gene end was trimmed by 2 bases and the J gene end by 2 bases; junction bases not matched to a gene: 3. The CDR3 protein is CAISEKDRGTYEQYF. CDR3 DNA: TGTGCCATCAGTGAGAAGGACAGGGGGACCTACGAGCAGTACTTC.

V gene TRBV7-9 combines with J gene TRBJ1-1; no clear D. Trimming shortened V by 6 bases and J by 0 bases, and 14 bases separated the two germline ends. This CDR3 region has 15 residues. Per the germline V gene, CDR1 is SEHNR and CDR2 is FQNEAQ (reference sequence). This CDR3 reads CASRTGFLMNTEAFF. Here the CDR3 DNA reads TGTGCCAGCAGGACGGGGTTCCTGATGAACACTGAAGCTTTCTTT.

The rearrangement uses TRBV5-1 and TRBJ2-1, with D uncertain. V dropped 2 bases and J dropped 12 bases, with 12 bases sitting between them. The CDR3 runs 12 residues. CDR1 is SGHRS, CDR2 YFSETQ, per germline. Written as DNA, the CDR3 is TGCGCCAGCAGCTTCTCGGGCGGTGGGCAGTTCTTC. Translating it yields CASSFSGGGQFF.

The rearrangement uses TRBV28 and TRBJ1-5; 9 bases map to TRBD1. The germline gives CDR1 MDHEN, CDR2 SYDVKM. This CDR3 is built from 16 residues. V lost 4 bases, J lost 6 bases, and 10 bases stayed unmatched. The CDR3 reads CASSSLQNRGLQPQHF. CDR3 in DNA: TGTGCCAGCAGTTCCCTACAAAACAGGGGGCTTCAGCCCCAGCATTTT.

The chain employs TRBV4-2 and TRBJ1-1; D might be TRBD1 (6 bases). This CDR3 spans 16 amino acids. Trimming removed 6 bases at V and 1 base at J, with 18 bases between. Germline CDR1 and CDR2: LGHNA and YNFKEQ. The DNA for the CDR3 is TGTGCCAGCAGTCTCACAGGGACGTGGGGGAACACTGAAGCTTTCTTT. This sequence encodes CASSLTGTWGNTEAFF.

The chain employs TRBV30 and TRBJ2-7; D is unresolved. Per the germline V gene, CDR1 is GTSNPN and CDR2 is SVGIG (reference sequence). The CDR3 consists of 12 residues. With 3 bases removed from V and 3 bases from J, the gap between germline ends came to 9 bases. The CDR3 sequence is CAWSRNSYEQYF. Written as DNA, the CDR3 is TGTGCCTGGAGCCGCAACAGCTACGAGCAGTACTTC.

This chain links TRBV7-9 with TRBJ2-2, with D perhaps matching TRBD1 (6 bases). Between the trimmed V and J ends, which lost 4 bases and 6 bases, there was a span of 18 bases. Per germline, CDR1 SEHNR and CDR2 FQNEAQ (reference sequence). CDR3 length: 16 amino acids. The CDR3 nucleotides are TGTGCCAGCAGCTCCCTAGGGACGTACAGGGCCGGGGAGCTGTTTTTT. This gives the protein CASSSLGTYRAGELFF.

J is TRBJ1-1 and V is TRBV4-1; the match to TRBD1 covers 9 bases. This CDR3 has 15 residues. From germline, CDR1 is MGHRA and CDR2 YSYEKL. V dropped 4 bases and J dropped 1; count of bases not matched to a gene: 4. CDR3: CASSPLGQGNTEAFF. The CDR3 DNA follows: TGCGCCAGCAGCCCTCTGGGACAGGGGAACACTGAAGCTTTCTTT.

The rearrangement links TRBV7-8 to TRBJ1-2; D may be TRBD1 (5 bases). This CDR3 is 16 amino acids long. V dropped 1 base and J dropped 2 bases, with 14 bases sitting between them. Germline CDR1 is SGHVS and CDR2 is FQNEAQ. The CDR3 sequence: CASSLELGRVNYGYTF. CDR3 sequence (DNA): TGTGCCAGCAGCTTAGAGTTGGGCAGGGTAAACTATGGCTACACCTTC.

CDR3 loop: CASSATSGGANEQFF. CDR3 DNA sequence: TGTGCCAGCAGCGCGACTAGCGGGGGGGCCAATGAGCAGTTCTTC. This chain uses TRBV6-5 with TRBJ2-1; 14 bases line up with TRBD2. The trim removed 6 bases at V and 6 bases at J, leaving 4 bases unmatched. Germline V gives CDR1 MNHEY, CDR2 SVGAGI. This CDR3 has 15 residues.

The CDR3 nucleotides read TGTGCCAGCAGTTTAAGACAGGGGAGTCAGCCCCAGCATTTT. Its protein is CASSLRQGSQPQHF. The chain employs TRBV27 and TRBJ1-5; TRBD1 aligns across 8 bases. CDR1 and CDR2 (germline): MNHEY, SMNVEV (reference sequence). J was trimmed by 6 bases and V by 2 bases; bases with no gene match: 3. CDR3 length equals 14 residues.

The CDR3 loop reads CATNPNRSSWPQHF. The CDR3 DNA sequence: TGTGCCACCAACCCCAACCGGTCATCTTGGCCCCAGCATTTT. The chain has TRBV6-5 and TRBJ1-5; unclear D gene. CDR1 MNHEY and CDR2 SVGAGI come from the germline V gene. The CDR3 runs to 14 residues. Trimming stripped 10 bases from V and 9 bases from J, with 22 bases between.

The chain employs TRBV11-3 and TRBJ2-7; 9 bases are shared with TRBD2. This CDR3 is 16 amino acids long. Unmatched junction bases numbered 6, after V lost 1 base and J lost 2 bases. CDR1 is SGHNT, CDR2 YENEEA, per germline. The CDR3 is CASSLGSLAGTYEQYF. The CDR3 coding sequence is TGTGCCAGCAGCTTAGGGAGTCTAGCGGGAACCTACGAGCAGTACTTC. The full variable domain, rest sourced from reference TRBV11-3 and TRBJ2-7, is EAGVVQSPRYKIIEKKQPVAFWCNPISGHNTLYWYLQNLGQGPELLIRYENEEAVDDSQLPKDRFSAERLKGVDSTLKIQPAELGDSAVYLCASSLGSLAGTYEQYFGPGTRLTVT.

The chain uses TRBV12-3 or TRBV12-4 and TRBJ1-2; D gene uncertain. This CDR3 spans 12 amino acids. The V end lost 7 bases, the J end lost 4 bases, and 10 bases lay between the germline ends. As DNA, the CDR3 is TGTGCCAGCAAGCAGCCGGGCTATGGCTACACCTTC. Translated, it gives CASKQPGYGYTF.

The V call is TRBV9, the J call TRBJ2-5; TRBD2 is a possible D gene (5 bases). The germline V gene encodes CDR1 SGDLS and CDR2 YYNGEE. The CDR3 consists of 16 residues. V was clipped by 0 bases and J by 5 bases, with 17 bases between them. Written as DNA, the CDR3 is TGTGCCAGCAGCGTAGCTACGAGAGGGCCCTCCGAGACCCAGTACTTC. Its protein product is CASSVATRGPSETQYF.

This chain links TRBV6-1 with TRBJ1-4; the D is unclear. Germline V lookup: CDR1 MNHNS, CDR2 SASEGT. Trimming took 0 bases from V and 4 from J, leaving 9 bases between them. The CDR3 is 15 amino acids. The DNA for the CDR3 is TGTGCCAGCAGTGAAGCTTGGGTTGGTAATGAAAAACTGTTTTTT. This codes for CASSEAWVGNEKLFF.

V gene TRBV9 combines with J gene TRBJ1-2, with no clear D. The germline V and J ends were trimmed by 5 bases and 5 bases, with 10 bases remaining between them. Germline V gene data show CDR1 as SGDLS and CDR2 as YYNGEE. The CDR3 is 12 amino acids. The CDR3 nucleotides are TGTGCCAGCAGTCCGTCCCGTTATGGCTACACCTTC. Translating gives CASSPSRYGYTF.